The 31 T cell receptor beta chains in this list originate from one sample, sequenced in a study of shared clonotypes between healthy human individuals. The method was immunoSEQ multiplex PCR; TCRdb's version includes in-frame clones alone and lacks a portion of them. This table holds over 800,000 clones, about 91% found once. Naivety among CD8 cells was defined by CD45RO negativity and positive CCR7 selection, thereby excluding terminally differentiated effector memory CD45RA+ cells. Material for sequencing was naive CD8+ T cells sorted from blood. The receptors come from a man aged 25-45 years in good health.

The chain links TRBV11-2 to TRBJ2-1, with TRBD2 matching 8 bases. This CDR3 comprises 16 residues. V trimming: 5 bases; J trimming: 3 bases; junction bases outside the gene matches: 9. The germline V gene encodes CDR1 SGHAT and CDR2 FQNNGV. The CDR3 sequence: CASSHSSGRYYNEQFF. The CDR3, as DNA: TGTGCCAGCAGCCATTCAAGCGGGAGATACTACAATGAGCAGTTCTTC.

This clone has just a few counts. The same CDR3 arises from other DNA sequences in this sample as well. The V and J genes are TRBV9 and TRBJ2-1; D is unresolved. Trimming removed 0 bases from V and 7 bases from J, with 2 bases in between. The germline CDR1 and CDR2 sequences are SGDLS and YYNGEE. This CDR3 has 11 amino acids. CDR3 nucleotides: TGTGCCAGCAGCGTAGCAAATGAGCAGTTCTTC. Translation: CASSVANEQFF.

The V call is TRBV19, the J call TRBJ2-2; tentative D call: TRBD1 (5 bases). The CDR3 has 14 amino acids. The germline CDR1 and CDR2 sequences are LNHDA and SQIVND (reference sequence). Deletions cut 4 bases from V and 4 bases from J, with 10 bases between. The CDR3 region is CASSSQGLTGELFF. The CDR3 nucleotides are TGTGCCAGTAGTAGCCAGGGCCTCACCGGGGAGCTGTTTTTT.

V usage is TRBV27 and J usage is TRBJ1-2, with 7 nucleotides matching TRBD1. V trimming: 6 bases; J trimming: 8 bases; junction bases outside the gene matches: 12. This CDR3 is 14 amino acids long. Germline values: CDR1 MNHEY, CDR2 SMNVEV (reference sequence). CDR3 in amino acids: CASRNQGGAVGYTF. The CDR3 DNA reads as TGTGCCAGCAGGAACCAAGGGGGCGCGGTGGGCTACACCTTC.

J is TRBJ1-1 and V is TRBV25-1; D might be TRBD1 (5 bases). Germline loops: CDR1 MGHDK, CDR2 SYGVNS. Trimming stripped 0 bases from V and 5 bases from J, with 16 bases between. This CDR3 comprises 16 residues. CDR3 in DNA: TGTGCCAGCAGTGAATATGGGGCAAGGCTGAGGACTGAAGCTTTCTTT. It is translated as CASSEYGARLRTEAFF.

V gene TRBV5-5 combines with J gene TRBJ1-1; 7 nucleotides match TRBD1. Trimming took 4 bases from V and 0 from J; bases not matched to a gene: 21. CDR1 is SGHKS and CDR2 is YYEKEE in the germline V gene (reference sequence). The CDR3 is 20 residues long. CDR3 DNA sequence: TGTGCCAGCAGCCAGAATCTGGGACAGCTGCCAAATAGGATGAACACTGAAGCTTTCTTT. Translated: CASSQNLGQLPNRMNTEAFF.

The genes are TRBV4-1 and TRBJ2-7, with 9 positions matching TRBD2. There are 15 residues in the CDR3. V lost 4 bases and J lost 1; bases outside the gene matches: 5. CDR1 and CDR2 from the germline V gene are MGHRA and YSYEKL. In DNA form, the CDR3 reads TGCGCCAGCAGCCCCAGCCTAGCGGGGTCCTACGAGCAGTACTTC. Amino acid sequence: CASSPSLAGSYEQYF.

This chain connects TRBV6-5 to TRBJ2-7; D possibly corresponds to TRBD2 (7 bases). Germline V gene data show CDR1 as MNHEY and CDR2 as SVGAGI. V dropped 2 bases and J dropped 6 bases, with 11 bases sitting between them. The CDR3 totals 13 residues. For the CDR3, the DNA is TGTGCCAGCAGTTACAGGGGGGAGGGCGAGCAGTACTTC. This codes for CASSYRGEGEQYF.

In DNA, the CDR3 is TGTGCCAGCAGCTCGACAGGGATCAGGTCCTACGAGCAGTACTTC. Translating gives CASSSTGIRSYEQYF. V usage is TRBV7-2 and J usage is TRBJ2-7, with 7 bases lining up with TRBD1. The V and J ends lost 4 bases and 1 base, in that order; junction bases with no gene match: 7. The CDR3 is made up of 15 amino acids. Germline CDR1 and CDR2: SGHTA and FQGNSA. Full variable domain (outside the CDR3, taken from reference TRBV7-2 and TRBJ2-7): GAGVSQSPSNKVTEKGKDVELRCDPISGHTALYWYRQSLGQGLEFLIYFQGNSAPDKSGLPSDRFSAERTGGSVSTLTIQRTQQEDSAVYLCASSSTGIRSYEQYFGPGTRLTVT.

DNA of the CDR3: TGCGCCAGCAGCTTGGCCTGGGGACAGGACTACGAGCAGTACTTC. Encoded protein: CASSLAWGQDYEQYF. The V and J genes are TRBV5-1 and TRBJ2-7; 8 nucleotides align to TRBD1. This CDR3 contains 15 residues. The J segment lost 3 bases and the V segment lost 0 bases, leaving 5 bases of the junction unmatched. Germline-derived CDR1 and CDR2 are SGHRS and YFSETQ.

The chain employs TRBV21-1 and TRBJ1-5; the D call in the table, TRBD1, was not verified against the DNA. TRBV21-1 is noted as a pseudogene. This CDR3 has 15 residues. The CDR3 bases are TGTGCCAGCAGCAAATGGTCAGGGAACAATCAGCCCCAGCATTTT. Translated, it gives CASSKWSGNNQPQHF.

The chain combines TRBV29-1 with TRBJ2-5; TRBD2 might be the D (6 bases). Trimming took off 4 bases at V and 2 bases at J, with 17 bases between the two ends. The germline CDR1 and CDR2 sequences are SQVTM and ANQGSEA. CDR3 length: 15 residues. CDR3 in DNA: TGCAGCGTTGTCTATCCGGGAGACGCTCAAGAGACCCAGTACTTC. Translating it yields CSVVYPGDAQETQYF.

CDR3 coding DNA: TGTGCCAGCAGTAGGGGGACAGGCACAGATACGCAGTATTTT. Translated, it gives CASSRGTGTDTQYF. The chain employs TRBV7-6 and TRBJ2-3, with 7 nucleotides matching TRBD1. Germline V CDR1 and CDR2: SGHVS, FNYEAQ. The CDR3 totals 14 residues. V shed 6 bases, J shed 1 base, and the junction held 4 bases outside the gene matches.

The CDR3 sequence: CASSLTQGSNTEAFF. As DNA, the CDR3 is TGTGCCAGCAGTTTAACACAGGGGTCGAACACTGAAGCTTTCTTT. V and J are TRBV7-9 and TRBJ1-1; 7 nucleotides match TRBD1. Germline CDR1 reads SEHNR; CDR2 reads FQNEAQ (reference sequence). Trimming cost V 6 bases and J 1 base; bases outside gene matches: 8. The CDR3 is 15 residues long.

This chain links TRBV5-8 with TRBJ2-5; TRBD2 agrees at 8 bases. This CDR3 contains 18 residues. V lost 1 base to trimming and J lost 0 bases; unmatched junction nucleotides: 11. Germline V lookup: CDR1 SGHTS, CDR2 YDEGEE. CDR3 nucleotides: TGTGCCAGCAGCTTGCAGAGGGTACTAGCGGTGTACCAAGAGACCCAGTACTTC. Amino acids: CASSLQRVLAVYQETQYF.

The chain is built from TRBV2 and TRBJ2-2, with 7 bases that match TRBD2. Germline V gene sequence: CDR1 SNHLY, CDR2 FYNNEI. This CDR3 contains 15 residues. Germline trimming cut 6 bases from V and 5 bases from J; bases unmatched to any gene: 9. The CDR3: CASRPSGGYTGELFF. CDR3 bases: TGTGCCAGCAGACCCTCGGGAGGTTATACCGGGGAGCTGTTTTTT.

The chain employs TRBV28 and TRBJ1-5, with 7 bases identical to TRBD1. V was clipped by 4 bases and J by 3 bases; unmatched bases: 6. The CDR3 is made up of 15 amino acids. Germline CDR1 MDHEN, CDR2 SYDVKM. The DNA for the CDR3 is TGTGCCAGCAGTTCCGGGACAGCCAACAATCAGCCCCAGCATTTT. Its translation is CASSSGTANNQPQHF.

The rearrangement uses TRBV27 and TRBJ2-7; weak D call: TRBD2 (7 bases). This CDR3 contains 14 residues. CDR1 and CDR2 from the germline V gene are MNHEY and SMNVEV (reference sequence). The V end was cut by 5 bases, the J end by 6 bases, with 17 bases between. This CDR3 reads CASSPGRGLGEQYF. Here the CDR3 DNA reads TGTGCCAGCAGTCCAGGGCGGGGGCTGGGCGAGCAGTACTTC.

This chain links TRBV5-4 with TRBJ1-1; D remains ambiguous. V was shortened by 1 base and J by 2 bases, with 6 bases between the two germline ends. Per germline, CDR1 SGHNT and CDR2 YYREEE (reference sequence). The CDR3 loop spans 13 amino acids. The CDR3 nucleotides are TGTGCCAGCAGCTTGCCGGGTAACACTGAAGCTTTCTTT. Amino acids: CASSLPGNTEAFF. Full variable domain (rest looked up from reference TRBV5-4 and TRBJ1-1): ETGVTQSPTHLIKTRGQQVTLRCSSQSGHNTVSWYQQALGQGPQFIFQYYREEENGRGNFPPRFSGLQFPNYSSELNVNALELDDSALYLCASSLPGNTEAFFGQGTRLTVV.

The CDR3 DNA reads TGTGCCAGCAGTTACTGGGACAACTCCTACGAGCAGTACTTC. Protein: CASSYWDNSYEQYF. The chain joins TRBV6-5 to TRBJ2-7; a weak D match, TRBD1 (6 bases). The V gene's germline CDR1 is MNHEY and CDR2 SVGAGI. The ends were cut back, 1 base at V and 0 bases at J, with 7 bases in the middle. This CDR3 spans 14 amino acids.

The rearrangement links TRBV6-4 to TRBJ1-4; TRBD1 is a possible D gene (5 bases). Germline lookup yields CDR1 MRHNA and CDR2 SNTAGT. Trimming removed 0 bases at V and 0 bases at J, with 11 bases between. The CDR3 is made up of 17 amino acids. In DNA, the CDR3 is TGTGCCAGCAGTGACTCAACAGGAGATGCAACTAATGAAAAACTGTTTTTT. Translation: CASSDSTGDATNEKLFF.

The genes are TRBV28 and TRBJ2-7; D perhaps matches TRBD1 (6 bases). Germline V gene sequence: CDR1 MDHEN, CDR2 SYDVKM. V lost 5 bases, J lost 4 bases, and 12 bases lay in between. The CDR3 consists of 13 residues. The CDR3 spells CASSRTELYEQYF. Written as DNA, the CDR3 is TGTGCCAGCAGTCGGACAGAACTTTACGAGCAGTACTTC.

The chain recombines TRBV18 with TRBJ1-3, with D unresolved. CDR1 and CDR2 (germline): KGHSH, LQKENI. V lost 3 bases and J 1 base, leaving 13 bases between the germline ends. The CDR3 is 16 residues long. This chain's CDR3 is CASSPRTRQSGNTIYF. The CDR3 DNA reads TGTGCCAGCTCACCCCGGACCCGACAATCTGGAAACACCATATATTTT.

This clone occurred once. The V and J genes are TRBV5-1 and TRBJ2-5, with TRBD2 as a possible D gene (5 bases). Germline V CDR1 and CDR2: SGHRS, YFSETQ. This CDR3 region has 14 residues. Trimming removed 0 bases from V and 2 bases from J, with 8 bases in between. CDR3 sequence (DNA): TGCGCCAGCAGCTTGGTGGAGGAACAAGAGACCCAGTACTTC. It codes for CASSLVEEQETQYF. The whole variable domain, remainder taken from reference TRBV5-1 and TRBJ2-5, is KAGVTQTPRYLIKTRGQQVTLSCSPISGHRSVSWYQQTPGQGLQFLFEYFSETQRNKGNFPGRFSGRQFSNSRSEMNVSTLELGDSALYLCASSLVEEQETQYFGPGTRLLVL.

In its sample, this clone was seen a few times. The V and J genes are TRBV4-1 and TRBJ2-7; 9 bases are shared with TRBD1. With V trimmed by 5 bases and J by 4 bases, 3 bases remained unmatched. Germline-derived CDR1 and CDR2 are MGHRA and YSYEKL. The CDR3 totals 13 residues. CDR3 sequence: CASSEGTGYEQYF. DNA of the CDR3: TGCGCCAGCAGCGAAGGGACAGGGTACGAGCAGTACTTC.

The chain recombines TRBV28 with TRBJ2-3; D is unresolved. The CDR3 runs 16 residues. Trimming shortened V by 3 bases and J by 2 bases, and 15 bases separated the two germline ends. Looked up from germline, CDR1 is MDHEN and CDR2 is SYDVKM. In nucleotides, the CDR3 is TGTGCCAGCAGTTTCTATGTGGATCGCCCCACAGATACGCAGTATTTT. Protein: CASSFYVDRPTDTQYF. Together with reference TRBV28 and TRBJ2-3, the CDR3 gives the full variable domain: DVKVTQSSRYLVKRTGEKVFLECVQDMDHENMFWYRQDPGLGLRLIYFSYDVKMKEKGDIPEGYSVSREKKERFSLILESASTNQTSMYLCASSFYVDRPTDTQYFGPGTRLTVL.

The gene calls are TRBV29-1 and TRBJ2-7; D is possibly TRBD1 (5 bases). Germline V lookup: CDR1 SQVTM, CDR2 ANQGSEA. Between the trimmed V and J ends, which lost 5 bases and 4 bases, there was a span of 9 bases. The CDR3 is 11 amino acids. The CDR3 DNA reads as TGCAGCGTTCACGACAGATACGAGCAGTACTTC. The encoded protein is CSVHDRYEQYF.

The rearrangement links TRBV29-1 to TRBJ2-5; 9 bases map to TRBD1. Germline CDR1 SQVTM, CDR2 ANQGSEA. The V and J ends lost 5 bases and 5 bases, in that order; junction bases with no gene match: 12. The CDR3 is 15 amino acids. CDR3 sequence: CSVWREGQGDETQYF. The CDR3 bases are TGCAGCGTTTGGAGGGAGGGACAGGGAGACGAGACCCAGTACTTC.

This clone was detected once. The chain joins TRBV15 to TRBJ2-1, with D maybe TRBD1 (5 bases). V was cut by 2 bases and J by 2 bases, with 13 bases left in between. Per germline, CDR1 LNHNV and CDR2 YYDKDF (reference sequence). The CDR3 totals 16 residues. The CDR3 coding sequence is TGTGCCACCAGCAGATGGACAATGACAACCTACAATGAGCAGTTCTTC. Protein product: CATSRWTMTTYNEQFF.

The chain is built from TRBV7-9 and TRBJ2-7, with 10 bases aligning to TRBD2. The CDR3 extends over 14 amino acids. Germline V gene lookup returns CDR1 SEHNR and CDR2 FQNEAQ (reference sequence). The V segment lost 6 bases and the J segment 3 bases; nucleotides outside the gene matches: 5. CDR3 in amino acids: CASSPRLAGYEQYF. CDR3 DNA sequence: TGTGCCAGCAGTCCCAGACTAGCGGGCTACGAGCAGTACTTC. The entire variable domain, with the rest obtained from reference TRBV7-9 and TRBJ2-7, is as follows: DTGVSQNPRHKITKRGQNVTFRCDPISEHNRLYWYRQTLGQGPEFLTYFQNEAQLEKSRLLSDRFSAERPKGSFSTLEIQRTEQGDSAMYLCASSPRLAGYEQYFGPGTRLTVT.

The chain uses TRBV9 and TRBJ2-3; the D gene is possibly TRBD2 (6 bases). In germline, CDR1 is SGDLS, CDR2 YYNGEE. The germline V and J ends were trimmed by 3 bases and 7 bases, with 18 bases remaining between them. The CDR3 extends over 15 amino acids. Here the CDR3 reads CASSDGDWALNTQYF. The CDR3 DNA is TGTGCCAGCAGCGACGGGGACTGGGCACTAAATACGCAGTATTTT.